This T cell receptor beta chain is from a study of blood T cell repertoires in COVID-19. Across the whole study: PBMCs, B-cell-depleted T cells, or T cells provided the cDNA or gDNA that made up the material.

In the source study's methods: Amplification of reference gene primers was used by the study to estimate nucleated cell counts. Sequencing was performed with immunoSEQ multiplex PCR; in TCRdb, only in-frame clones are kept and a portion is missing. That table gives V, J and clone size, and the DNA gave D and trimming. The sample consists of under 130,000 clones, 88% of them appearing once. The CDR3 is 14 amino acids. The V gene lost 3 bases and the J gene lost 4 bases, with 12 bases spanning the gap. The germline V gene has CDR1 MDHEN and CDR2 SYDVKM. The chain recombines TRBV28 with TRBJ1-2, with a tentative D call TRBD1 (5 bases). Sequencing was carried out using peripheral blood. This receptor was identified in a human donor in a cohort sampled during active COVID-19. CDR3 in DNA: TGTGCCAGCAGTTTGGAGGGGCGAACCTATGGCTACACCTTC. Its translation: CASSLEGRTYGYTF.